Listed below are T cell receptor beta chains from one sample, sequenced in a study of shared clonotypes between healthy human individuals. Some clones are missing from TCRdb's copy, which holds only in-frame ones; the method was immunoSEQ multiplex PCR. The sample records about 990,000 clones, approximately 80% being singletons. The sample taken for sequencing was memory CD4+ T cells from PBMCs. These receptors were collected from a young man in good health. Some clones in this sample may be carry-over from other donors' samples. The CDR3 runs from the conserved cysteine through the conserved F or W. The D gene is left open where the match is weak.

cdr3_aa d_call j_call v_call
CASRDGSGNTIYF NA TRBJ1-3 TRBV6-5
CASSPTGSHSGAFF TRBD1 TRBJ1-1 TRBV5-1
CASSDRGFSTDTQYF NA TRBJ2-3 TRBV2
CASSLLAESTDTQYF TRBD2 TRBJ2-3 TRBV2
CASLTPGRPYEQYF NA TRBJ2-7 TRBV28
CASSLSPRDSEAGGYTF NA TRBJ1-2 TRBV11-2
CASSSQGRNGYEQYF NA TRBJ2-7 TRBV5-5
CASSQDGQTETQYF NA TRBJ2-5 TRBV4-1
CASSPLRETDTQYF NA TRBJ2-3 TRBV18
CSVGGRAGYNEQFF TRBD2 TRBJ2-1 TRBV29-1
CASSSPGLGGEQYF TRBD2 TRBJ2-7 TRBV28
CASSYRGPYGYTF TRBD1 TRBJ1-2 TRBV2
CASSLYSGRAGGTDTQYF TRBD2 TRBJ2-3 TRBV5-6
CASSHQRYQETQYF NA TRBJ2-5 TRBV7-3
CASKGGRSYNEQFF NA TRBJ2-1 TRBV28
CASSAPQGAPSYNEQFF TRBD1 TRBJ2-1 TRBV28